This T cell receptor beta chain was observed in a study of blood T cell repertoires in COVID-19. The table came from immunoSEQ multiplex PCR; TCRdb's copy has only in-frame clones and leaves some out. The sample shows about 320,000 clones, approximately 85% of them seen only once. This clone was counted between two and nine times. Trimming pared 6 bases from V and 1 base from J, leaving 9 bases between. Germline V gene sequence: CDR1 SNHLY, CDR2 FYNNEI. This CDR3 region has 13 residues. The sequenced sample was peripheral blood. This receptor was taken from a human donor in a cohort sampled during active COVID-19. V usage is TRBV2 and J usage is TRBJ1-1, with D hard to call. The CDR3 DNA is TGTGCCAGCAGGCCTACTCCGAACACTGAAGCTTTCTTT. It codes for CASRPTPNTEAFF.